The rows below give T cell receptor beta chains drawn from one sample of a study of neurological immune-mediated disorders. TCRdb fed the 5' RACE reads into MiXCR, producing one record per CDR3 protein. The sample lists 27,000 or so distinct CDR3 sequences; 21% were seen once. The sequenced material came from PBMCs. The receptor source for this set is a woman aged 60-75 years in good health. Each CDR3 is given with its conserved first and last residue. Fields, in order: CDR3 protein, CDR3 DNA, D gene, J gene, V gene, clone size. The D gene is left open where the match is weak. A row's size may be missing; if present it is once, few, many or a size class.

CASSARGNAAKNIQYF TGTGCCAGCAGCGCCAGGGGGAACGCGGCCAAAAACATTCAGTACTTC TRBD1 TRBJ2-4 TRBV7-2 many
CASRNSYEKLFF TGCGCCAGCCGCAACAGCTACGAAAAACTGTTTTTT . TRBJ1-4 TRBV5-1 .
CASRSGINQPQHF TGTGCCAGCAGGTCAGGGATCAATCAGCCCCAGCATTTT . TRBJ1-5 TRBV28 many
CASSLDRGTNEKLFF TGTGCCAGCAGCTTGGACAGGGGTACTAATGAAAAACTGTTTTTT TRBD1 TRBJ1-4 TRBV5-5 many
CASSLGQGDEKLFF TGCGCCAGCAGCCTCGGACAGGGAGATGAAAAACTGTTTTTT TRBD1 TRBJ1-4 TRBV5-1 many
CASSPFGGSTDTQYF TGCGCCAGCTCCCCCTTCGGCGGGAGCACAGATACGCAGTATTTT . TRBJ2-3 TRBV10-2 many
CASSLTGLVGELFF TGTGCCAGCAGCTTAACGGGACTAGTCGGGGAGCTGTTTTTT TRBD2 TRBJ2-2 TRBV7-3 .
CAGQGQGNTGELFF TGTGCCGGACAAGGACAGGGAAACACCGGGGAGCTGTTTTTT TRBD1 TRBJ2-2 TRBV28 many
CASSEALREQYF TGTGCCAGCAGTGAAGCGCTTCGCGAGCAGTACTTC . TRBJ2-7 TRBV2 many
CALGQPGTPLHF TGTGCCCTAGGGCAGCCGGGGACACCCCTCCACTTT . TRBJ1-6 TRBV30 many
CASSRRGLAGANTGELFF TGTGCCAGCAGCCGTAGGGGACTAGCGGGGGCGAACACCGGGGAGCTGTTTTTT TRBD2 TRBJ2-2 TRBV14 many
CASSSGGPYEQYF TGTGCCAGCAGCAGTGGGGGACCCTACGAGCAGTACTTC . TRBJ2-7 TRBV9 few
CASSLGRGPVDEQYF TGCGCCAGCAGCCTCGGCAGGGGTCCCGTAGACGAGCAGTACTTC . TRBJ2-7 TRBV5-1 .
CASSPGELREQYF TGTGCCAGCAGCCCAGGGGAGTTACGCGAGCAGTACTTC . TRBJ2-7 TRBV14 many
CATSRVPGGGQETQYF TGTGCCACCAGCAGAGTACCAGGGGGGGGCCAAGAGACCCAGTACTTC . TRBJ2-5 TRBV15 many
CASSQARWGASSYNEQFF TGCGCCAGCAGCCAAGCGAGGTGGGGGGCCAGCTCCTACAATGAGCAGTTCTTC . TRBJ2-1 TRBV4-3 .
CASSLWWGQETQYF TGCGCCAGCAGCTTGTGGTGGGGTCAAGAGACCCAGTACTTC . TRBJ2-5 TRBV5-1 many
CASSLGFGNSYEQYF TGTGCCAGCAGCCTCGGTTTTGGCAACTCCTACGAGCAGTACTTC . TRBJ2-7 TRBV7-2 many